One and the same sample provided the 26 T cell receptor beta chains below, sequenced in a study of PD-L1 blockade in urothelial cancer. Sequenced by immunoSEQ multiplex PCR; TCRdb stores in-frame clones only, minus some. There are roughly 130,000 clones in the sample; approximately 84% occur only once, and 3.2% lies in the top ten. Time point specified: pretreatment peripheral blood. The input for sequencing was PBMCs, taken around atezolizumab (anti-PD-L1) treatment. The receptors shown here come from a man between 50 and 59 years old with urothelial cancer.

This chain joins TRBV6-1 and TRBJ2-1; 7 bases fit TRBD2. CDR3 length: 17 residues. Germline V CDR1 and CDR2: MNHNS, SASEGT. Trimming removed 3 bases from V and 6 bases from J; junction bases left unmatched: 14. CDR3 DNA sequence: TGTGCCAGCAGTGACCGTTGGGGCGGCGGGAGTCTCAATGAGCAGTTCTTC. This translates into CASSDRWGGGSLNEQFF.

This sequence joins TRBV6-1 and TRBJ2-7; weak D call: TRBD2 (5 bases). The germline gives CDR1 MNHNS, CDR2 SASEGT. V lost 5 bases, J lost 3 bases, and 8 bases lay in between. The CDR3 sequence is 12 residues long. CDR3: CASSSTSYEQYF. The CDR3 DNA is TGTGCCAGCAGTTCCACTAGCTACGAGCAGTACTTC.

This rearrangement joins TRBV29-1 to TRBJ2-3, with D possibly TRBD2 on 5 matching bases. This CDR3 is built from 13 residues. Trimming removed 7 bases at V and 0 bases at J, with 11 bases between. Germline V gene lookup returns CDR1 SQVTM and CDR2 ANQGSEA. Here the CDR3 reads CSALDYSTDTQYF. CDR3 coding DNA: TGCAGCGCTCTCGACTATAGCACAGATACGCAGTATTTT.

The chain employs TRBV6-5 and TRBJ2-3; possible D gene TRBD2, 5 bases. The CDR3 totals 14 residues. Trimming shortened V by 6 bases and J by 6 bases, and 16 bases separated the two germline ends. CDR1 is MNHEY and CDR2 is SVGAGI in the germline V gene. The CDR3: CASRRGSRTDTQYF. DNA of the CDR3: TGTGCCAGCAGGAGAGGGAGCCGTACTGATACGCAGTATTTT.

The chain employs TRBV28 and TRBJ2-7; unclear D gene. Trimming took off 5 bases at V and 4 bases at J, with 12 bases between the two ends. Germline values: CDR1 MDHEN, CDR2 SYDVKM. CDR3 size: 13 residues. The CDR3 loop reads CASSTGPSYEQYF. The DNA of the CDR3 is TGTGCCAGCAGTACGGGTCCTTCTTACGAGCAGTACTTC.

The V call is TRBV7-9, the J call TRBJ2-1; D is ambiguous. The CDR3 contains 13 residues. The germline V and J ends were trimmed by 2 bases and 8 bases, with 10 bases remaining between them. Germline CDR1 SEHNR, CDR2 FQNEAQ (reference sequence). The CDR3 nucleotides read TGTGCCAGCAGCTTAAGACTCTCGGATGAGCAGTTCTTC. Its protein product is CASSLRLSDEQFF.

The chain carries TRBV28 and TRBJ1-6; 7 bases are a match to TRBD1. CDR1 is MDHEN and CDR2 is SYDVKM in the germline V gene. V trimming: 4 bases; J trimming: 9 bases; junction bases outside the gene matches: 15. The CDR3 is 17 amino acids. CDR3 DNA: TGTGCCAGCAGTTCCTTTCGTAGGGGGCAGCATCGTTCACCCCTCCACTTT. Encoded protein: CASSSFRRGQHRSPLHF.

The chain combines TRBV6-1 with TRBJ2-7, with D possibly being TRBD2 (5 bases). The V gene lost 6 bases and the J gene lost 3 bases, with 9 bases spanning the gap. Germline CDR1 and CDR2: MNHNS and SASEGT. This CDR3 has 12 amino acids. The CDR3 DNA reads TGTGCCAGCAGGGGAGCGATCTACGAGCAGTACTTC. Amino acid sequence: CASRGAIYEQYF.

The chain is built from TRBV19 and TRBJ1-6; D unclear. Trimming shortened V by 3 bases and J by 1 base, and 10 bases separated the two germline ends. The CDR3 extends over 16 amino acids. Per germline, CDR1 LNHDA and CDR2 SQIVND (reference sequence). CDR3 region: CASSMEPLSYNSPLHF. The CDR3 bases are TGTGCCAGTAGTATGGAGCCATTGTCCTATAATTCACCCCTCCACTTT.

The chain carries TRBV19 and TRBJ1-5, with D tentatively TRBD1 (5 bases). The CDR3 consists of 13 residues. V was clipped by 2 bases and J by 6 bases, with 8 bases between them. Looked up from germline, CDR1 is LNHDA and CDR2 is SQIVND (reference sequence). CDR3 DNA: TGTGCCAGTAGTATACAAGGGGCTCAGCCCCAGCATTTT. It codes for CASSIQGAQPQHF. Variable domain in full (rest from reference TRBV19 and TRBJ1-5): DGGITQSPKYLFRKEGQNVTLSCEQNLNHDAMYWYRQDPGQGLRLIYYSQIVNDFQKGDIAEGYSVSREKKESFPLTVTSAQKNPTAFYLCASSIQGAQPQHFGDGTRLSIL.

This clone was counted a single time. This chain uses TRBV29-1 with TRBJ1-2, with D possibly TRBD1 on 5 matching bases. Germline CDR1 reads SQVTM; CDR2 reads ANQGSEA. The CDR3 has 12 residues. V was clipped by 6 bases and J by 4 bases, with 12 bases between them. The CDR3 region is CSVVQASYGYTF. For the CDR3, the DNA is TGCAGCGTCGTACAGGCTTCCTATGGCTACACCTTC.

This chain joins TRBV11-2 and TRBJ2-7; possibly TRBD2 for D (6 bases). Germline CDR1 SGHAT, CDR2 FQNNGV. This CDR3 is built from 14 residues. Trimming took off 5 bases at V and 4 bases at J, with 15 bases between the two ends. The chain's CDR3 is CASSAGPLVYEQYF. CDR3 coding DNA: TGTGCCAGCAGCGCGGGACCCCTCGTATACGAGCAGTACTTC.

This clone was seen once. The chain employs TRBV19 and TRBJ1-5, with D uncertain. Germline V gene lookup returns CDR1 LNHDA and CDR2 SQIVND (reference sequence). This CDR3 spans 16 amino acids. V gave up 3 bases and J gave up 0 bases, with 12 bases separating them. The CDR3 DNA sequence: TGTGCCAGTAGTATGTGGGCAGTCTATAGCAATCAGCCCCAGCATTTT. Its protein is CASSMWAVYSNQPQHF.

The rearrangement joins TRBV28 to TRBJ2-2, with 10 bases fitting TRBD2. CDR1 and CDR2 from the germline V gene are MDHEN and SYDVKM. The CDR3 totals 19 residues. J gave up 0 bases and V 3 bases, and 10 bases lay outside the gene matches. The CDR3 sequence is CASSFKTSGNKANTGELFF. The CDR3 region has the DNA TGTGCCAGCAGTTTCAAAACTAGCGGGAATAAAGCGAACACCGGGGAGCTGTTTTTT.

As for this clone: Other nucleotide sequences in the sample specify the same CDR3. This chain's CDR3 is CASSDLNTGELFF. DNA for the CDR3: TGTGCCAGCAGTGATTTAAACACCGGGGAGCTGTTTTTT. The chain combines TRBV6-4 with TRBJ2-2; D ambiguous. Trimming took off 3 bases at V and 2 bases at J, with 4 bases between the two ends. Germline CDR1 and CDR2: MRHNA and SNTAGT. The CDR3 is made up of 13 amino acids.

The CDR3 here is CASSPGYQETQYF. The DNA for the CDR3 is TGTGCCAGCAGTCCAGGTTACCAAGAGACCCAGTACTTC. The rearrangement uses TRBV6-1 and TRBJ2-5; no definite D call. With 5 bases removed from V and 0 bases from J, the gap between germline ends came to 7 bases. The CDR3 runs 13 residues. Germline V CDR1 and CDR2: MNHNS, SASEGT.

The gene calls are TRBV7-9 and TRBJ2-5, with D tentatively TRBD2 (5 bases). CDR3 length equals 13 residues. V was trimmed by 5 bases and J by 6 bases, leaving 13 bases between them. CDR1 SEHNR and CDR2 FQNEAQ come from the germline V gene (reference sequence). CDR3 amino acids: CASSVGVQQTQYF. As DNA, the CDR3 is TGTGCCAGCAGCGTCGGGGTCCAGCAGACCCAGTACTTC.

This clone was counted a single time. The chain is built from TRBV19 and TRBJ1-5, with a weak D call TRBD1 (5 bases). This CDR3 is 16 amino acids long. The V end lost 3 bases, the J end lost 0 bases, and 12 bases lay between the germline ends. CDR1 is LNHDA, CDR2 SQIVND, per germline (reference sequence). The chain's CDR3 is CASSIVRGYSNQPQHF. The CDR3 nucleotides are TGTGCCAGTAGTATCGTAAGGGGTTATAGCAATCAGCCCCAGCATTTT.

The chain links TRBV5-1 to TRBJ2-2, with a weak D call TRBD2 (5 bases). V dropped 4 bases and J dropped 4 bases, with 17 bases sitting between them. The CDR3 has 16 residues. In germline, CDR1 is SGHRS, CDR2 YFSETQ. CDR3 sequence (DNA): TGCGCCAGCAGCCCGACGGACGTACGGGGCACCGGGGAGCTGTTTTTT. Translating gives CASSPTDVRGTGELFF.

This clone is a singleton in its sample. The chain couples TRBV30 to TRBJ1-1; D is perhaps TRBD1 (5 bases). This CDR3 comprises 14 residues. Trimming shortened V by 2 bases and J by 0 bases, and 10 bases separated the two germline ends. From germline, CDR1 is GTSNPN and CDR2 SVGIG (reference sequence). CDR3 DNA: TGTGCCTGGAGTACCACAGGCTTGAACACTGAAGCTTTCTTT. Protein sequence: CAWSTTGLNTEAFF. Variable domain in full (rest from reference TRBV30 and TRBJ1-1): SQTIHQWPATLVQPVGSPLSLECTVEGTSNPNLYWYRQAAGRGLQLLFYSVGIGQISSEVPQNLSASRPQDRQFILSSKKLLLSDSGFYLCAWSTTGLNTEAFFGQGTRLTVV.

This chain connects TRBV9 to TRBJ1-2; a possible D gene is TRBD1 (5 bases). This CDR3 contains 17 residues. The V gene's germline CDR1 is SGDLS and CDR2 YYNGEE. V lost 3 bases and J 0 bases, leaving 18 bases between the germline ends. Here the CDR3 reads CASSGRMGGDANYGYTF. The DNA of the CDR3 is TGTGCCAGCAGCGGCCGGATGGGGGGGGACGCTAACTATGGCTACACCTTC.

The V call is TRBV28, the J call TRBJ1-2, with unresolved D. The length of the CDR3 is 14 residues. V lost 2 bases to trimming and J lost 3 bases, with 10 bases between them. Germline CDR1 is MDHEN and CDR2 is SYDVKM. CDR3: CASSLMEGYYGYTF. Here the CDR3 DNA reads TGTGCCAGCAGTTTAATGGAGGGTTACTATGGCTACACCTTC.

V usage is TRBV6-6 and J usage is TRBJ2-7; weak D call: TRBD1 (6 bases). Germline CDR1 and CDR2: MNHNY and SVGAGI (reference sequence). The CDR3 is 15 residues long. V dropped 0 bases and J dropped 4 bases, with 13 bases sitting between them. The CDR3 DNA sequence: TGTGCCAGCAGTTACTCCCTAGGGACACCATACGAGCAGTACTTC. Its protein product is CASSYSLGTPYEQYF.

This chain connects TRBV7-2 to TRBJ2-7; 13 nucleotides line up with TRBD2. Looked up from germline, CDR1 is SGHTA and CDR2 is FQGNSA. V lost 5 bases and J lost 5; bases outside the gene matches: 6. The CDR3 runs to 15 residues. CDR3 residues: CASSRTSGSQNEQYF. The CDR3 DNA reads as TGTGCCAGCAGCCGGACTAGCGGGAGTCAAAACGAGCAGTACTTC.

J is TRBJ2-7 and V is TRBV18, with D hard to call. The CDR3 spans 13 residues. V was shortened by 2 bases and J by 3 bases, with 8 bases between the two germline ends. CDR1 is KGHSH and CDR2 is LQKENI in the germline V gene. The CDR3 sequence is CASSPRGDYEQYF. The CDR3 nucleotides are TGTGCCAGCTCACCAAGAGGAGACTACGAGCAGTACTTC.

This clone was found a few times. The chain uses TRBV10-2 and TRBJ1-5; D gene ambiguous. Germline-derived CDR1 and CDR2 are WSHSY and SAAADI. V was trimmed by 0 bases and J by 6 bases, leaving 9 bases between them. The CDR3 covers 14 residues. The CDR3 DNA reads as TGCGCCAGCAGTGAGTCGGCGGGAGCTCAGCCCCAGCATTTT. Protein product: CASSESAGAQPQHF.